The 26 T cell receptor beta chains reported below all come from one sample, sequenced in a study of shared clonotypes between healthy human individuals. The table came from immunoSEQ multiplex PCR; TCRdb's copy has only in-frame clones and leaves some out. The data contain millions of clones, around nine tenths of them singletons. Material: naive CD4+ T cells sorted from blood. Documented subset: CD45RA+ positively selected. These TCRs come from a man between 18 and 35 years old in good health.

The V gene is TRBV6-5, the J gene TRBJ2-7, with 8 bases that match TRBD1. Trimming cost V 2 bases and J 7 bases; bases outside gene matches: 10. This CDR3 is 15 amino acids long. Germline CDR1 MNHEY, CDR2 SVGAGI. The CDR3 region is CASSYDGQGWSEQYF. The CDR3 DNA is TGTGCCAGCAGTTACGACGGACAGGGTTGGAGTGAGCAGTACTTC.

The J gene is TRBJ2-3, the V gene TRBV6-5, with TRBD2 identical over 13 bases. The length of the CDR3 is 15 residues. V lost 5 bases, J lost 7 bases, and 6 bases stayed unmatched. CDR1 and CDR2 from the germline V gene are MNHEY and SVGAGI. The CDR3 coding sequence is TGTGCCAGCAGTGCACTAGCGGGAGGGCCGAATACGCAGTATTTT. It specifies CASSALAGGPNTQYF.

The chain uses TRBV6-1 and TRBJ2-2; D may correspond to TRBD1 or TRBD2 (6 bases each). Trimming left V 1 base short and J 4 bases short, with 10 bases between. This CDR3 contains 15 residues. Per germline, CDR1 MNHNS and CDR2 SASEGT. CDR3 DNA: TGTGCCAGCAGTGAAGGGGGGGCGCCCACCGGGGAGCTGTTTTTT. It encodes CASSEGGAPTGELFF.

This chain uses TRBV7-2 with TRBJ2-7; TRBD1 aligns across 12 bases. The V gene's germline CDR1 is SGHTA and CDR2 FQGNSA. The CDR3 runs 14 residues. With V trimmed by 5 bases and J by 6 bases, 5 bases remained unmatched. CDR3 sequence reads: CASSPGTGGSEQYF. The CDR3 DNA reads as TGTGCCAGCAGCCCAGGGACAGGGGGCTCCGAGCAGTACTTC.

This clone was seen once. The chain carries TRBV4-1 and TRBJ2-5; D may match TRBD1 or TRBD2 (5 bases each). CDR3 length equals 17 residues. CDR1 and CDR2 (germline): MGHRA, YSYEKL. V lost 3 bases, J lost 5 bases, and 22 bases lay in between. CDR3 nucleotides: TGCGCCAGCAGCCATACTCGTTTGGGACGGGGCCCGGAGACCCAGTACTTC. It specifies CASSHTRLGRGPETQYF.

The CDR3 sequence: CASSPSSAGGYGYTF. The CDR3 nucleotides read TGTGCCAGCAGCCCCTCCTCGGCAGGGGGCTATGGCTACACCTTC. V is TRBV7-3 and J is TRBJ1-2; 7 nucleotides match TRBD1. The CDR3 contains 15 residues. Trimming at V came to 5 bases and at J to 4 bases, leaving 10 bases not matched to a gene. The germline CDR1 and CDR2 sequences are SGHTA and FQGTGA. The complete variable domain, with remaining parts taken from reference TRBV7-3 and TRBJ1-2, reads GAGVSQTPSNKVTEKGKYVELRCDPISGHTALYWYRQSLGQGPEFLIYFQGTGAADDSGLPNDRFFAVRPEGSVSTLKIQRTERGDSAVYLCASSPSSAGGYGYTFGSGTRLTVV.

This chain connects TRBV19 to TRBJ1-6; D is uncertain. The germline gives CDR1 LNHDA, CDR2 SQIVND (reference sequence). CDR3 size: 13 residues. V was shortened by 4 bases and J by 7 bases, with 8 bases between the two germline ends. The CDR3 bases are TGTGCCAGTAGTACCACAGAGAATTCACCCCTCCACTTT. Translated, it gives CASSTTENSPLHF.

The chain links TRBV5-6 to TRBJ2-3; TRBD1 matches at 8 bases. J lost 2 bases, V lost 3 bases, and 5 bases had no gene match. The CDR3 is 15 amino acids. Per germline, CDR1 SGHDT and CDR2 YYEEEE. The CDR3 sequence: CASSSDRGPTDTQYF. CDR3 nucleotide sequence: TGTGCCAGCAGCTCAGACAGGGGACCCACAGATACGCAGTATTTT.

The chain combines TRBV7-9 with TRBJ2-5; 11 nucleotides align to TRBD1. CDR3 length: 16 amino acids. CDR1 and CDR2 from the germline V gene are SEHNR and FQNEAQ (reference sequence). The J segment lost 0 bases and the V segment lost 5 bases, leaving 5 bases of the junction unmatched. CDR3 in DNA: TGTGCCAGCAGCGACCGGGACAGGGGGTACCAAGAGACCCAGTACTTC. Translated, it gives CASSDRDRGYQETQYF.

About this clone itself: The same CDR3 can be traced to other DNA sequences in this sample. V is TRBV6-5 and J is TRBJ2-2, with D perhaps matching TRBD1 or TRBD2 (5 bases each). The ends were cut back, 5 bases at V and 1 base at J, with 8 bases in the middle. CDR3 size: 14 residues. Germline lookup yields CDR1 MNHEY and CDR2 SVGAGI. CDR3 sequence reads: CASSTGRNTGELFF. Here the CDR3 DNA reads TGTGCCAGCAGTACGGGACGGAACACCGGGGAGCTGTTTTTT.

The V call is TRBV5-1, the J call TRBJ2-5, with D tentatively TRBD1 (5 bases). The CDR3 totals 14 residues. V lost 1 base to trimming and J lost 6 bases, with 13 bases between them. Germline V gene lookup returns CDR1 SGHRS and CDR2 YFSETQ. CDR3 sequence: CASSLLERGKTQYF. CDR3 nucleotide sequence: TGCGCCAGCAGCTTGCTTGAAAGGGGAAAGACCCAGTACTTC.

This chain connects TRBV10-3 to TRBJ2-3; 7 bases agree with TRBD1. J gave up 10 bases and V 0 bases, and 4 bases lay outside the gene matches. The CDR3 spans 13 residues. Looked up from germline, CDR1 is ENHRY and CDR2 is SYGVKD. The CDR3 region has the DNA TGTGCCATCAGTGAGTCTGACAGGGACCCGCAGTATTTT. Protein: CAISESDRDPQYF.

The chain uses TRBV2 and TRBJ2-1; D is undetermined. This CDR3 is 13 amino acids long. Trimming pared 4 bases from V and 12 bases from J, leaving 16 bases between. Germline values: CDR1 SNHLY, CDR2 FYNNEI. The CDR3 here is CASSGGRGVGQFF. The CDR3 DNA reads as TGTGCCAGCAGTGGGGGTCGAGGTGTTGGGCAGTTCTTC.

The genes are TRBV5-1 and TRBJ2-2; 8 nucleotides agree with TRBD1. J was trimmed by 5 bases and V by 4 bases; bases with no gene match: 16. Germline V gene data show CDR1 as SGHRS and CDR2 as YFSETQ. The CDR3 has 18 residues. The CDR3 bases are TGCGCCAGCAGCCCGAGGACAGGGACATTGGTGGTGACCGGGGAGCTGTTTTTT. Translated: CASSPRTGTLVVTGELFF.

This clone was detected once. The chain has TRBV5-4 and TRBJ2-1; D is uncertain. Per germline, CDR1 SGHNT and CDR2 YYREEE (reference sequence). This CDR3 has 14 residues. V shed 1 base and J shed 5 bases, with 10 bases lying between them. CDR3: CASSLSVGNNEQFF. CDR3 nucleotide sequence: TGTGCCAGCAGCTTGTCCGTTGGAAACAATGAGCAGTTCTTC.

The CDR3 reads CASKGGNAPETQYF. CDR3 nucleotides: TGTGCCAGCAAAGGCGGGAACGCCCCAGAGACCCAGTACTTC. The chain combines TRBV2 with TRBJ2-5; a possible D gene is TRBD2 (6 bases). Trimming shortened V by 7 bases and J by 4 bases, and 16 bases separated the two germline ends. CDR3 size: 14 residues. The V gene's germline CDR1 is SNHLY and CDR2 FYNNEI. Full variable domain (remainder filled in from reference TRBV2 and TRBJ2-5): EPEVTQTPSHQVTQMGQEVILRCVPISNHLYFYWYRQILGQKVEFLVSFYNNEISEKSEIFDDQFSVERPDGSNFTLKIRSTKLEDSAMYFCASKGGNAPETQYFGPGTRLLVL.

This chain connects TRBV28 to TRBJ1-6; possible D gene TRBD1, 5 bases. The CDR3 runs 13 residues. V was shortened by 6 bases and J by 12 bases, with 15 bases between the two germline ends. The germline CDR1 and CDR2 sequences are MDHEN and SYDVKM. DNA of the CDR3: TGTGCCAGCAGCCCGACGGGGGGGGTACCCCTCCACTTT. Translated, it gives CASSPTGGVPLHF.

This chain joins TRBV18 and TRBJ2-3; D perhaps matches TRBD2 (6 bases). The length of the CDR3 is 17 residues. Trimming left V 2 bases short and J 4 bases short, with 19 bases between. Germline values: CDR1 KGHSH, CDR2 LQKENI. The CDR3 spells CASSPRSLASAPDTQYF. CDR3 in DNA: TGTGCCAGCTCACCAAGGAGTCTCGCTAGCGCGCCAGATACGCAGTATTTT.

The chain couples TRBV15 to TRBJ1-5; D is unclear. The germline CDR1 and CDR2 sequences are LNHNV and YYDKDF (reference sequence). Trimming pared 0 bases from V and 7 bases from J, leaving 10 bases between. The CDR3 extends over 14 amino acids. CDR3 nucleotide sequence: TGTGCCACCAGCAGAGAAGTGGTTACGCAGCCCCAGCATTTT. The encoded protein is CATSREVVTQPQHF.

This clone was detected once. This chain links TRBV19 with TRBJ2-2; possible D gene TRBD1, 5 bases. Germline values: CDR1 LNHDA, CDR2 SQIVND (reference sequence). Trimming cost V 4 bases and J 3 bases, with 12 bases left between them. The CDR3 loop spans 15 amino acids. The CDR3 DNA follows: TGTGCCAGTAGTAATCAGGGTCTAGACACCGGGGAGCTGTTTTTT. Translation gives CASSNQGLDTGELFF.

The chain employs TRBV21-1 and TRBJ2-2; TRBD1, as called in the table, went unchecked against the DNA. TRBV21-1 is a pseudogene locus. The CDR3 has 18 residues. The CDR3 protein is CASSFFLSTGANTGELFF. The CDR3 DNA follows: TGTGCCAGCAGCTTTTTCCTTTCGACAGGGGCGAACACCGGGGAGCTGTTTTTT.

The rearrangement joins TRBV5-1 to TRBJ1-1, with D unclear. The CDR3 is made up of 15 amino acids. Trimming stripped 0 bases from V and 5 bases from J, with 14 bases between. The germline V gene encodes CDR1 SGHRS and CDR2 YFSETQ. CDR3 nucleotides: TGCGCCAGCAGCTTGGGGGTACAAGGTGGAACTGAAGCTTTCTTT. It yields the protein CASSLGVQGGTEAFF.

This clone was observed a single time. The chain links TRBV19 to TRBJ1-2; no definite D call. The CDR3 spans 13 residues. The germline V gene encodes CDR1 LNHDA and CDR2 SQIVND (reference sequence). The V end lost 5 bases, the J end lost 1 base, and 8 bases lay between the germline ends. The chain's CDR3 is CASSQRFNYGYTF. The CDR3 nucleotides read TGTGCCAGTAGTCAGCGTTTTAACTATGGCTACACCTTC.

The chain couples TRBV28 to TRBJ2-5; D is possibly TRBD1 (6 bases). The CDR3 length is 15 residues. The V gene's germline CDR1 is MDHEN and CDR2 SYDVKM. V lost 1 base and J lost 3, with 12 bases in between. The CDR3 DNA is TGTGCCAGCAGTTTATATCTGACAGGCGAAGAGACCCAGTACTTC. This translates into CASSLYLTGEETQYF.

This clone has just a few counts. The chain joins TRBV12-5 to TRBJ1-6; D remains ambiguous. Germline CDR1 is LGHNT and CDR2 is FRNRAP. The CDR3 runs to 14 residues. V gave up 6 bases and J gave up 4 bases, with 10 bases separating them. CDR3 protein: CASGPSGYNSPLHF. As DNA, the CDR3 is TGTGCTAGTGGCCCGTCAGGTTATAATTCACCCCTCCACTTT.

J is TRBJ2-1 and V is TRBV5-1; 10 nucleotides agree with TRBD2. Trimming removed 0 bases from V and 6 bases from J; junction bases left unmatched: 9. The length of the CDR3 is 17 residues. Germline CDR1 SGHRS, CDR2 YFSETQ. The CDR3 loop reads CASSLGSGGYSGNEQFF. The CDR3 DNA follows: TGCGCCAGCAGCTTGGGTAGCGGGGGGTACTCTGGCAATGAGCAGTTCTTC.